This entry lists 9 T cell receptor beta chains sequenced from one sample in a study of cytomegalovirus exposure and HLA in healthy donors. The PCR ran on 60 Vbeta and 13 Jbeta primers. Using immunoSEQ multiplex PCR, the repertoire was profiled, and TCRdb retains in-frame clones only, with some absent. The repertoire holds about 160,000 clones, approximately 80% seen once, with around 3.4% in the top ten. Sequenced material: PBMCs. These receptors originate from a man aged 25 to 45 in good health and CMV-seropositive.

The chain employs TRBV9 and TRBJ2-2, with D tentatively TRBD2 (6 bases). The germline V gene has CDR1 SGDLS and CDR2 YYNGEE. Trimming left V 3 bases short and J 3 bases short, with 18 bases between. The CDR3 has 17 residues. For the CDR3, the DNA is TGTGCCAGCAGCGCCCCCAGGGCAGGGAGGTACACCGGGGAGCTGTTTTTT. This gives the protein CASSAPRAGRYTGELFF.

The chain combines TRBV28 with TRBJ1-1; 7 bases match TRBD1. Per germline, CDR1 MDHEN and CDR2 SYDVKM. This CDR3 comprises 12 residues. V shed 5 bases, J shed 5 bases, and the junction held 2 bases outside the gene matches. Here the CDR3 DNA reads TGTGCCAGCAGTCCAGGGGGGACTGAAGCTTTCTTT. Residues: CASSPGGTEAFF.

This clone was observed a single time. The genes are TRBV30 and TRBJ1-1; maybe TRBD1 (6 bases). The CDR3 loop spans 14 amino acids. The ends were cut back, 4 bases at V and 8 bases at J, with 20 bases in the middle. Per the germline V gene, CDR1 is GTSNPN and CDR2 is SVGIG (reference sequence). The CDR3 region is CAWTPGARRGEAFF. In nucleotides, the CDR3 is TGTGCCTGGACCCCAGGGGCCCGGCGAGGAGAAGCTTTCTTT.

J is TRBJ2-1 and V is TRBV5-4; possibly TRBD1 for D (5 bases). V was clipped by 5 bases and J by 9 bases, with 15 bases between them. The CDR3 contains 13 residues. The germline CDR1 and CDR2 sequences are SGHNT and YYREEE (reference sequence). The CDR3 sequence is CASSPKGSSEQFF. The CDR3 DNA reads TGTGCCAGCAGTCCAAAGGGGTCCAGTGAGCAGTTCTTC. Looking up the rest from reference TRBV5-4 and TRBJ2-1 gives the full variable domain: ETGVTQSPTHLIKTRGQQVTLRCSSQSGHNTVSWYQQALGQGPQFIFQYYREEENGRGNFPPRFSGLQFPNYSSELNVNALELDDSALYLCASSPKGSSEQFFGPGTRLTVL.

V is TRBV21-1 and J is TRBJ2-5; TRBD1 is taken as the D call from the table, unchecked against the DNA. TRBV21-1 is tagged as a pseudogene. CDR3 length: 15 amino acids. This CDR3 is CASRRQGLSLETQYF. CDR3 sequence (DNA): TGTGCCAGCAGAAGACAGGGGTTGAGTCTGGAGACCCAGTACTTC.

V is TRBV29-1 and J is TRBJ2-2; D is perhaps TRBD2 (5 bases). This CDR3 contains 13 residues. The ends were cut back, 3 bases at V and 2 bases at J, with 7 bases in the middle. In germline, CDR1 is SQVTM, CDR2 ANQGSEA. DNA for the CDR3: TGCAGCGTTGAGCTAGCAAACACCGGGGAGCTGTTTTTT. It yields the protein CSVELANTGELFF.

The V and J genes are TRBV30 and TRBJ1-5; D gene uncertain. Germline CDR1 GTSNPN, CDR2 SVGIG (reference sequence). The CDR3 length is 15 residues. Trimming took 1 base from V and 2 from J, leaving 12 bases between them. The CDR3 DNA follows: TGTGCCTGGAGTGGAGGGATTCACGGCAATCAGCCCCAGCATTTT. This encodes CAWSGGIHGNQPQHF. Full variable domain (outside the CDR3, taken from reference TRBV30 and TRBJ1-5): SQTIHQWPATLVQPVGSPLSLECTVEGTSNPNLYWYRQAAGRGLQLLFYSVGIGQISSEVPQNLSASRPQDRQFILSSKKLLLSDSGFYLCAWSGGIHGNQPQHFGDGTRLSIL.

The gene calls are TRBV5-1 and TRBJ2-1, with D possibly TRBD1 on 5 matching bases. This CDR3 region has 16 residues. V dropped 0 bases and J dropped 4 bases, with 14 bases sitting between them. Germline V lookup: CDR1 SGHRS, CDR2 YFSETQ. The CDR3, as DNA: TGCGCCAGCAGCTTGGGGGGCTTGTTAGGATACAATGAGCAGTTCTTC. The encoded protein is CASSLGGLLGYNEQFF.

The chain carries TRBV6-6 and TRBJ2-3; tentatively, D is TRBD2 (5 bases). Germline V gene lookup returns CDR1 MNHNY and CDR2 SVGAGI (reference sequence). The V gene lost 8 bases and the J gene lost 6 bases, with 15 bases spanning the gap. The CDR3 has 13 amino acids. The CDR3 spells CASLTQREDTQYF. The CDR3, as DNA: TGTGCCAGCCTTACACAGAGGGAGGATACGCAGTATTTT.